The entry below gives a single T cell receptor (beta chain) sequence along with its context. Time point given: persistent/refractory GD, antithyroid drugs over 5 years with positive TRAb. The authors made the TCR library using RNA they extracted from PBMCs. The sample originates from a study of regulatory T cells in long-lasting Graves disease. This CDR3 comprises 14 residues. In germline, CDR1 is MGHRA, CDR2 YSYEKL. V lost 4 bases to trimming and J lost 3 bases, with 10 bases between them. Libraries of TCR beta came from iRepertoire HTBI primers plus Arm-PCR of CDR3 regions. TCRdb reprocessed the multiplex PCR reads via MiXCR and lists one record per CDR3 protein. The sample holds 350,000 to 450,000 distinct CDR3 sequences, around 20% seen once.

This chain joins TRBV4-1 and TRBJ1-5; D is perhaps TRBD1 (6 bases). The receptor comes from a female donor with Graves disease. The sample in question was peripheral blood mononuclear cells (PBMCs), obtained when the disease was refractory, from a patient treated with antithyroid drugs. CDR3 residues: CASSRDTYNQPQHF. The CDR3 DNA reads as TGCGCCAGCAGCCGGGACACCTACAATCAGCCCCAGCATTTT.